Following are 29 T cell receptor beta chains from one sample sequenced in a study of cytomegalovirus exposure and HLA in healthy donors. Both 60 Vbeta primers and 13 Jbeta primers went into the PCR. Profiling relied on immunoSEQ multiplex PCR, and the TCRdb table lists in-frame clones only, not all of them. The table includes roughly 180,000 clones, 85% detected once. The sample comprised PBMCs. The receptors here all came from a boy aged 2 to 10 in good health and CMV-seronegative.

V is TRBV6-1 and J is TRBJ2-7; D might be TRBD1 or TRBD2, each matching 5 bases. Germline-derived CDR1 and CDR2 are MNHNS and SASEGT. The germline V and J ends were trimmed by 6 bases and 7 bases, with 16 bases remaining between them. This CDR3 is 13 amino acids long. In DNA, the CDR3 is TGTGCCAGCAGCCTCCAGGGCCCGGGGGAGCAGTACGTC. This translates into CASSLQGPGEQYV.

This clone was recorded a few times. J is TRBJ2-3 and V is TRBV6-1, with 8 positions matching TRBD1. Germline trimming cut 7 bases from V and 2 bases from J; bases unmatched to any gene: 8. Germline CDR1 is MNHNS and CDR2 is SASEGT. The CDR3 is made up of 15 amino acids. The CDR3, as DNA: TGTGCCAGCACCAACGGACAGGGAATCACAGATACGCAGTATTTT. Its protein product is CASTNGQGITDTQYF.

The V and J genes are TRBV5-4 and TRBJ1-6; D gene unclear. V was pared by 4 bases and J by 8 bases, with 10 bases between. In germline, CDR1 is SGHNT, CDR2 YYREEE (reference sequence). This CDR3 region has 13 residues. The CDR3 DNA reads as TGTGCCAGCAGCCTTGGGCCTGATTCACCCCTCCACTTT. Encoded protein: CASSLGPDSPLHF. The entire variable domain, with the rest obtained from reference TRBV5-4 and TRBJ1-6, is as follows: ETGVTQSPTHLIKTRGQQVTLRCSSQSGHNTVSWYQQALGQGPQFIFQYYREEENGRGNFPPRFSGLQFPNYSSELNVNALELDDSALYLCASSLGPDSPLHFGNGTRLTVT.

The chain carries TRBV28 and TRBJ1-2, with TRBD1 as a possible D gene (5 bases). The CDR3 is 14 residues long. V was trimmed by 6 bases and J by 8 bases, leaving 19 bases between them. Germline CDR1 reads MDHEN; CDR2 reads SYDVKM. CDR3 sequence: CASSPKRLGGGYTF. CDR3 in DNA: TGTGCCAGCAGCCCGAAAAGGTTGGGGGGGGGCTACACCTTC.

The rearrangement uses TRBV28 and TRBJ1-6; perhaps TRBD1 as D (5 bases). This CDR3 contains 14 residues. The V gene's germline CDR1 is MDHEN and CDR2 SYDVKM. V lost 10 bases and J lost 1, with 11 bases in between. The CDR3: CATSGGSYNSPLHF. As DNA, the CDR3 is TGTGCCACCAGCGGGGGTTCCTATAATTCACCCCTCCACTTT.

The V gene is TRBV11-3, the J gene TRBJ2-5, with a tentative D call TRBD1 (5 bases). The last part of the DNA fits TRBJ2-7 better; the J call may be wrong. CDR3 length equals 13 residues. Looked up from germline, CDR1 is SGHNT and CDR2 is YENEEA. The CDR3 DNA reads as TGTGCCAGCAGCTTAGGGCAGGGCGGCGAGCAGTACTTC. Protein: CASSLGQGGEQYF.

The rearrangement links TRBV28 to TRBJ2-7; possible D gene TRBD1, 5 bases. This CDR3 comprises 14 residues. Germline loops: CDR1 MDHEN, CDR2 SYDVKM. Deletions cut 6 bases from V and 4 bases from J, with 16 bases between. CDR3 sequence (DNA): TGTGCCAGCAGCCGTCAGGGAAGGAGATACGAGCAGTACTTC. Translation: CASSRQGRRYEQYF.

The chain employs TRBV6-1 and TRBJ2-7; D unresolved. Trimming cost V 4 bases and J 3 bases, with 10 bases left between them. The V gene's germline CDR1 is MNHNS and CDR2 SASEGT. The CDR3 consists of 13 residues. The CDR3 region has the DNA TGTGCCAGCAGTGGTTGGGCAGACTACGAGCAGTACGTC. This gives the protein CASSGWADYEQYV.

The chain uses TRBV15 and TRBJ1-2, with D tentatively TRBD1 (6 bases). Germline V gene data show CDR1 as LNHNV and CDR2 as YYDKDF (reference sequence). V was cut by 2 bases and J by 8 bases, with 12 bases left in between. The CDR3 contains 13 residues. Here the CDR3 reads CATSRQGSEGYTF. The CDR3 coding sequence is TGTGCCACCAGCAGACAGGGGTCGGAGGGCTACACCTTC. Looking up the rest from reference TRBV15 and TRBJ1-2 gives the full variable domain: DAMVIQNPRYQVTQFGKPVTLSCSQTLNHNVMYWYQQKSSQAPKLLFHYYDKDFNNEADTPDNFQSRRPNTSFCFLDIRSPGLGDTAMYLCATSRQGSEGYTFGSGTRLTVV.

The chain employs TRBV7-2 and TRBJ1-5; D is perhaps TRBD1 (5 bases). From germline, CDR1 is SGHTA and CDR2 FQGNSA. V shed 3 bases and J shed 6 bases, with 9 bases lying between them. The CDR3 contains 13 residues. CDR3 bases: TGTGCCAGCAGCTTGGCGGGGACTCAGCCCCAGCATTTT. Its protein is CASSLAGTQPQHF.

In this sample, this clone turned up once. V and J are TRBV6-5 and TRBJ1-2, with D uncertain. In germline, CDR1 is MNHEY, CDR2 SVGAGI. This CDR3 comprises 14 residues. V was cut by 6 bases and J by 4 bases, with 15 bases left in between. CDR3 sequence reads: CASSYSGLGYGYTF. DNA for the CDR3: TGTGCCAGCAGCTACAGTGGACTTGGCTATGGCTACACCTTC.

The chain combines TRBV19 with TRBJ2-5; TRBD1 matches at 7 bases. With V trimmed by 6 bases and J by 2 bases, 9 bases remained unmatched. From germline, CDR1 is LNHDA and CDR2 SQIVND (reference sequence). The length of the CDR3 is 15 residues. The CDR3 sequence is CASRDRSTGQETQYF. The CDR3 coding sequence is TGTGCCAGTAGAGATCGATCGACAGGGCAAGAGACCCAGTACTTC.

The chain carries TRBV2 and TRBJ2-5; the match to TRBD2 covers 10 bases. Per the germline V gene, CDR1 is SNHLY and CDR2 is FYNNEI. V trimming: 0 bases; J trimming: 1 base; junction bases outside the gene matches: 8. The length of the CDR3 is 18 residues. The chain's CDR3 is CASSEALVLAGVQETQYF. The CDR3 region has the DNA TGTGCCAGCAGTGAAGCGCTAGTCCTAGCGGGGGTCCAAGAGACCCAGTACTTC.

The chain is built from TRBV7-9 and TRBJ1-1, with a tentative D call TRBD1 (5 bases). V lost 8 bases and J 6 bases, leaving 16 bases between the germline ends. This CDR3 has 13 residues. The germline CDR1 and CDR2 sequences are SEHNR and FQNEAQ (reference sequence). This chain's CDR3 is CASGGLGLSEAFF. CDR3 nucleotide sequence: TGTGCCAGCGGCGGTTTGGGACTCTCTGAAGCTTTCTTT.

This chain joins TRBV28 and TRBJ2-7; D might be TRBD2 (5 bases). Per the germline V gene, CDR1 is MDHEN and CDR2 is SYDVKM. Trimming removed 5 bases from V and 4 bases from J, with 9 bases in between. The CDR3 covers 12 residues. This CDR3 is CASSTGFYEQYV. In nucleotides, the CDR3 is TGTGCCAGCAGTACGGGGTTTTACGAGCAGTACGTC.

The chain couples TRBV5-1 to TRBJ2-3; D ambiguous. CDR1 and CDR2 (germline): SGHRS, YFSETQ. This CDR3 has 14 amino acids. The V gene lost 2 bases and the J gene lost 2 bases, with 9 bases spanning the gap. CDR3 in amino acids: CASSFGQITDTQYF. The CDR3 region has the DNA TGCGCCAGCAGCTTTGGCCAGATCACAGATACGCAGTATTTT.

This rearrangement joins TRBV7-2 to TRBJ1-3, with TRBD1 matching 7 bases. The junction had 5 bases not matched to a gene; V was cut back by 4 bases and J by 2 bases. The CDR3 consists of 15 residues. In germline, CDR1 is SGHTA, CDR2 FQGNSA. As DNA, the CDR3 is TGTGCCAGCAGCTCCCGGACAGGACCTGGAAACACCATATATTTT. Translating gives CASSSRTGPGNTIYF.

This rearrangement joins TRBV10-3 to TRBJ1-5; D is perhaps TRBD1 (6 bases). Germline lookup yields CDR1 ENHRY and CDR2 SYGVKD. This CDR3 contains 15 residues. Trimming removed 4 bases at V and 6 bases at J, with 16 bases between. The CDR3 sequence: CAISGAGGEGQPQHF. In nucleotides, the CDR3 is TGTGCCATCAGTGGCGCGGGGGGCGAGGGTCAGCCCCAGCATTTT.

The rearrangement joins TRBV7-8 to TRBJ2-7, with TRBD2 matching 8 bases. Germline lookup yields CDR1 SGHVS and CDR2 FQNEAQ. This CDR3 spans 15 amino acids. Trimming took 6 bases from V and 7 from J; bases not matched to a gene: 14. The CDR3: CASRSEAGAWTEQYV. The CDR3 DNA reads TGTGCCAGCAGATCTGAAGCGGGGGCCTGGACGGAGCAGTACGTC.

The chain couples TRBV4-1 to TRBJ2-2, with D perhaps matching TRBD2 (6 bases). Germline V gene sequence: CDR1 MGHRA, CDR2 YSYEKL. The V gene lost 1 base and the J gene lost 5 bases, with 11 bases spanning the gap. The CDR3 extends over 15 amino acids. CDR3 sequence: CASSQVGGRTGELFF. The CDR3, as DNA: TGCGCCAGCAGCCAAGTGGGGGGACGAACCGGGGAGCTGTTTTTT.

The chain has TRBV19 and TRBJ2-2, with D hard to call. This CDR3 is built from 14 residues. Looked up from germline, CDR1 is LNHDA and CDR2 is SQIVND (reference sequence). The V gene lost 3 bases and the J gene lost 5 bases, with 10 bases spanning the gap. CDR3: CASSISRNTGELFF. CDR3 sequence (DNA): TGTGCCAGTAGTATTTCGCGTAATACCGGGGAGCTGTTTTTT.

V gene TRBV27 combines with J gene TRBJ2-5, with TRBD1 matching 7 bases. Germline loops: CDR1 MNHEY, CDR2 SMNVEV (reference sequence). J gave up 4 bases and V 5 bases, and 4 bases lay outside the gene matches. The CDR3 spans 13 residues. The CDR3, as DNA: TGTGCCAGCAGTCCTAGGGGGCTAGAGACCCAGTACTTC. Its protein is CASSPRGLETQYF.

This chain connects TRBV10-3 to TRBJ2-2; TRBD1 aligns across 7 bases. The germline V gene has CDR1 ENHRY and CDR2 SYGVKD. The CDR3 sequence is 16 residues long. Trimming cost V 6 bases and J 0 bases; bases outside gene matches: 7. The CDR3 coding sequence is TGTGCCATCAGCGTTTCCGGGACAGCGAACACCGGGGAGCTGTTTTTT. This translates into CAISVSGTANTGELFF.

This chain links TRBV29-1 with TRBJ1-2; D perhaps matches TRBD1 (5 bases). There are 11 residues in the CDR3. Trimming pared 4 bases from V and 10 bases from J, leaving 13 bases between. Germline loops: CDR1 SQVTM, CDR2 ANQGSEA. The CDR3 DNA sequence: TGCAGCGTTGTGGGCAGACAGTACTACACCTTC. The encoded protein is CSVVGRQYYTF.

The chain has TRBV5-8 and TRBJ1-6; no firm D call. Germline V gene sequence: CDR1 SGHTS, CDR2 YDEGEE. The CDR3 runs to 14 residues. V was shortened by 5 bases and J by 8 bases, with 14 bases between the two germline ends. DNA for the CDR3: TGTGCCAGCAGGCGGCACTCCGGCGATTCACCCCTCCACTTT. Encoded protein: CASRRHSGDSPLHF.

V is TRBV7-9 and J is TRBJ2-6; D unresolved. V was pared by 1 base and J by 0 bases, with 7 bases between. Germline V gene sequence: CDR1 SEHNR, CDR2 FQNEAQ (reference sequence). The CDR3 extends over 16 amino acids. The CDR3 bases are TGTGCCAGCAGCTTAGGCACAGCCTCTGGGGCCAACGTCCTGACTTTC. This encodes CASSLGTASGANVLTF.

The genes are TRBV9 and TRBJ1-2, with TRBD1 matching over 9 bases. The J segment lost 2 bases and the V segment lost 3 bases, leaving 5 bases of the junction unmatched. CDR3 length equals 15 residues. The V gene's germline CDR1 is SGDLS and CDR2 YYNGEE. CDR3 residues: CASSEGQGWNYGYTF. The CDR3 region has the DNA TGTGCCAGCAGCGAGGGACAGGGCTGGAACTATGGCTACACCTTC.

The chain carries TRBV6-1 and TRBJ1-1; D gene unclear. Germline V lookup: CDR1 MNHNS, CDR2 SASEGT. This CDR3 spans 15 amino acids. V shed 7 bases and J shed 5 bases, with 20 bases lying between them. The DNA for the CDR3 is TGTGCCAGCATTGAGCGCTCGGGGTATGAGACTGAAGCTTTCTTT. It yields the protein CASIERSGYETEAFF.

V gene TRBV19 combines with J gene TRBJ1-1, with TRBD1 as a possible D gene (5 bases). The CDR3 spans 14 residues. V was clipped by 2 bases and J by 0 bases, with 7 bases between them. Germline V gives CDR1 LNHDA, CDR2 SQIVND (reference sequence). This CDR3 is CASSISDMNTEAFF. The CDR3, as DNA: TGTGCCAGTAGTATATCGGACATGAACACTGAAGCTTTCTTT.